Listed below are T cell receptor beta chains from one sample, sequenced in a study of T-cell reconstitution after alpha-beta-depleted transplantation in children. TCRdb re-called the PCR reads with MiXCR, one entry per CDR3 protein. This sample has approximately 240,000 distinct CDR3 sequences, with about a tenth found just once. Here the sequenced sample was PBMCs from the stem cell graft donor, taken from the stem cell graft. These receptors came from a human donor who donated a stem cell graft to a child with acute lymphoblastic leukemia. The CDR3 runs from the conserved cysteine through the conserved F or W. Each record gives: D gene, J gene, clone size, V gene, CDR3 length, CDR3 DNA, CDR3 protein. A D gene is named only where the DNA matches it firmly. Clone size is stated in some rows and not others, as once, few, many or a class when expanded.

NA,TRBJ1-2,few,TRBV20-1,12,TGCAGTGCTCGCCCGGACAACTATGGCTACACCTTC,CSARPDNYGYTF
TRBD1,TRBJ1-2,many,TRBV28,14,TGTGCCAGCAGAGTAGCCGGGACAGGGTATGGCTACACCTTC,CASRVAGTGYGYTF
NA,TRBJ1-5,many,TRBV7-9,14,TGTGCCAGCAGCTTAGACAGGGACAATCAGCCCCAGCATTTT,CASSLDRDNQPQHF
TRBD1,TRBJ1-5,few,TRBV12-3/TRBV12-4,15,TGTGCCAGCAGATTACAGGGGGCGGGAAGTCAGCCCCAGCATTTT,CASRLQGAGSQPQHF
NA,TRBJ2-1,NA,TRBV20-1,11,TGCAGTGCTAGAGTAAGCAATGAGCAGTTCTTC,CSARVSNEQFF
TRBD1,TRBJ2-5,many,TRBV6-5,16,TGTGCCAGCAGTCTCACTCCGGGACAGGGCCAAGAGACCCAGTACTTC,CASSLTPGQGQETQYF
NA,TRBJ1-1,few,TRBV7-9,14,TGTGCCAGCAGCTTAGTCACGGGAACGCCTGAAGCTTTCTTT,CASSLVTGTPEAFF
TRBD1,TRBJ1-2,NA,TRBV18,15,TGTGCCAGCTCTACTGTAGGGGGCCTTAACTATGGCTACACCTTC,CASSTVGGLNYGYTF
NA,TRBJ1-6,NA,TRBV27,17,TGTGCCAGCAGTTTAGGGCTCGGAGGCTCCTATAATTCACCCCTCCACTTT,CASSLGLGGSYNSPLHF
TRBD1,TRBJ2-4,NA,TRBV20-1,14,TGCAGTGCTACCGCAGGGGGAGCCAAAAACATTCAGTACTTC,CSATAGGAKNIQYF
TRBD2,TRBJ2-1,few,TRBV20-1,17,TGCAGTGCTAGAGATCTCACGGGGGGGATCTCCTACAATGAGCAGTTCTTC,CSARDLTGGISYNEQFF
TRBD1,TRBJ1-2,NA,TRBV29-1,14,TGCAGCGGAGGGACAGGGGATCTTGCCTATGGCTACACCTTC,CSGGTGDLAYGYTF
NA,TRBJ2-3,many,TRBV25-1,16,TGTGCCAGCAGTGATTCTCAGGGGGGCACTTGGAATACGCAGTATTTT,CASSDSQGGTWNTQYF
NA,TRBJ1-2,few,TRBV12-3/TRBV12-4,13,TGTGCCAGCAGTCGAGGGGGTAACTATGGCTACACCTTC,CASSRGGNYGYTF
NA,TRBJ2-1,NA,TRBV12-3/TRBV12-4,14,TGTGCCAGCGAGGGGTACAGCTCCTACAATGAGCAGTTCTTC,CASEGYSSYNEQFF
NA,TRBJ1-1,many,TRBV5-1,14,TGCGCCAGCAGCTTGTTGACGGCGAACACTGAAGCTTTCTTT,CASSLLTANTEAFF
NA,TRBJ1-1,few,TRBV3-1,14,TGTGCCAGCAGCCAAGGATCCGGGAACACTGAAGCTTTCTTT,CASSQGSGNTEAFF
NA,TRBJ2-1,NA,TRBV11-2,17,TGTGCCAGCACCCCCGGCTTGAGGGGGGCCCTTTACAATGAGCAGTTCTTC,CASTPGLRGALYNEQFF
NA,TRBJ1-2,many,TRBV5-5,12,TGTGCCAGCAGCTTGCAAAGGGCGAGCTACACCTTC,CASSLQRASYTF
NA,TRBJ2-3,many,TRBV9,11,TGTGCCAGCGGGGGAGGAGATACGCAGTATTTT,CASGGGDTQYF
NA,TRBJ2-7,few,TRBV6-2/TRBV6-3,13,TGTGCCAGCAGGACGGGCCAATCCTACGAGCAGTACTTC,CASRTGQSYEQYF
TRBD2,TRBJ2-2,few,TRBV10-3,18,TGTGCCACCACCCGGGGGGCTAGCGGGGGCCCTAACACCGGGGAGCTGTTTTTT,CATTRGASGGPNTGELFF
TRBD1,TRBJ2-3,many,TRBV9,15,TGTGCCAGCAGCGTAGAGGGACAGGGCACAGATACGCAGTATTTT,CASSVEGQGTDTQYF
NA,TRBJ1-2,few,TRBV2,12,TGTGCCAGCAGTCAGAGTTCGGGAGGCTACACCTTC,CASSQSSGGYTF
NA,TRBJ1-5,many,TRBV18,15,TGTGCCAGCTCACCACGGGGGGGGAGCAATCAGCCCCAGCATTTT,CASSPRGGSNQPQHF
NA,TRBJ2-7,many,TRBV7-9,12,TGTGCCACGGGTGGGGGAGCGTACGAGCAGTACTTC,CATGGGAYEQYF
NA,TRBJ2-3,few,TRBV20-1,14,TGCAGTGCTAGTTTAGGGAGGAACACAGATACGCAGTATTTT,CSASLGRNTDTQYF
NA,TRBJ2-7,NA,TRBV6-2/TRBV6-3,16,TGTGCCAGCAGCGGAAAAGGCCGGGACGTAGACTACGAGCAGTACTTC,CASSGKGRDVDYEQYF
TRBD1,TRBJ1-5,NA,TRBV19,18,TGTGCCAGTAGCCCACCCACGGGACAGGGCATGGGCAATCAGCCCCAGCATTTT,CASSPPTGQGMGNQPQHF
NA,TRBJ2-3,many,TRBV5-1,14,TGCGCCAGCAGCTTGGATAGCAGCACAGATACGCAGTATTTT,CASSLDSSTDTQYF
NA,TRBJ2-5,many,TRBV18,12,TGTGCCAGCAGCCCCAGCCAAGAGACCCAGTACTTC,CASSPSQETQYF
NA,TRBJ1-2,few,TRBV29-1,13,TGCAGCGTCCCTTCCTCCTATTTTTATGGCTACACCTTC,CSVPSSYFYGYTF
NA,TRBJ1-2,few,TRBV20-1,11,TGCAGTGCTAGGTTCGGGGTTGGCTACACCTTC,CSARFGVGYTF
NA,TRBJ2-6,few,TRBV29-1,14,TGCAGCGTTCGGGAGTCTTCTGGGGCCAACGTCCTGACTTTC,CSVRESSGANVLTF
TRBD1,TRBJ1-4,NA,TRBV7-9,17,TGTGCCAGCAGCCCCACTGCACCCGGGACAGGGAATGAAAAACTGTTTTTT,CASSPTAPGTGNEKLFF
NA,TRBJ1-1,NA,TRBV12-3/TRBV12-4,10,TGTGCCAGCAGTTTAGCCGAAGCTTTCTTT,CASSLAEAFF
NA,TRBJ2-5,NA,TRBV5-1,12,TGCGCCAGCAGCTTGGAGTCTGAGACCCAGTACTTC,CASSLESETQYF
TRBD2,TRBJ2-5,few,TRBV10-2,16,TGCGCCAGCAGTGAAGGGGCGGGGGGGTTCCAAGAGACCCAGTACTTC,CASSEGAGGFQETQYF
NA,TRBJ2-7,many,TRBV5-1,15,TGCGCCAGCAGCTTGGACACAGGAGGGATCGAGGAGCAGTACTTC,CASSLDTGGIEEQYF
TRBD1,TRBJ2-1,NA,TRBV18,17,TGTGCCAGCTCACCACTTGCCGGGACAGGGGGCGGAAATGAGCAGTTCTTC,CASSPLAGTGGGNEQFF
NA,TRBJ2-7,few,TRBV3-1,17,TGTGCCAGCAGCCGAACATCTGGGCCAGTTACCCCCCGCGAGCAGTACTTC,CASSRTSGPVTPREQYF
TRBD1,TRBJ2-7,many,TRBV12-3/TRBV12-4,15,TGTGCCAGCAGCGCTGGACAGGGCCTGTACTACGAGCAGTACTTC,CASSAGQGLYYEQYF
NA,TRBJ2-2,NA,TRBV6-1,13,TGCCAGAGTGGGCAGGTTAACACCGGGGAGCTGTTTTTT,CQSGQVNTGELFF
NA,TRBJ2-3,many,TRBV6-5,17,TGTGCCAGCAGTTACGGGAGCGGACCGACCCTCACAGATACGCAGTATTTT,CASSYGSGPTLTDTQYF
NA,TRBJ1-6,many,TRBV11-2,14,TGTGCCAGCAGCTTAGAGCAGGTCGTGGGGCCCCTCCACTTT,CASSLEQVVGPLHF
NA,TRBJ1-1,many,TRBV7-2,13,TGTGCCAGCAGCATACAGGGTGGTACTGAAGCTTTCTTT,CASSIQGGTEAFF